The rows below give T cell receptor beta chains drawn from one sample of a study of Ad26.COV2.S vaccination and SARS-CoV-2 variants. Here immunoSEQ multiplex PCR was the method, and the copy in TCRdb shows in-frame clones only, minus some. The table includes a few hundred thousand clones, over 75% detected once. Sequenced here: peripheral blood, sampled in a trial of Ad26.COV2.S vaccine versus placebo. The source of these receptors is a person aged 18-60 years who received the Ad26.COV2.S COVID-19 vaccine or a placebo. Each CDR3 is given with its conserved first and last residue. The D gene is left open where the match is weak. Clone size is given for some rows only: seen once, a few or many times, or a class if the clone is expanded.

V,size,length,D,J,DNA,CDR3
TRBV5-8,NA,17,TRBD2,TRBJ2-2,TGTGCCAGCAGCCCGGGGAGGACTAGCGGGGGCACCGGGGAGCTGTTTTTT,CASSPGRTSGGTGELFF
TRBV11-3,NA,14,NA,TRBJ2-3,TGTGCCAGCAGCTTAGATCGTAACACAGATACGCAGTATTTT,CASSLDRNTDTQYF
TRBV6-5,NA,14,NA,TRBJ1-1,TGTGCCAGCAGTTACGGGCGGAAGAACACTGAAGCTTTCTTT,CASSYGRKNTEAFF
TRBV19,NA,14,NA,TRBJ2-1,TGTGCCAGTAGTATAGGGGGGAGGGGGAATGAGCAGTTCTTC,CASSIGGRGNEQFF
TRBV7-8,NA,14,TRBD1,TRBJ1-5,TGTGCCAGCAGCATCCCAGGGGGAGGTCAGCCCCAGCATTTT,CASSIPGGGQPQHF
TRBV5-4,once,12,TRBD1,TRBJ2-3,TGTGCCAGCAGCTTGGCTGGGACAGGGGTCGGTTTT,CASSLAGTGVGF
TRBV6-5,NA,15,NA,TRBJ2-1,TGTGCCAGCAGGGGGACGAGTGGGATATACAATGAGCAGTTCTTC,CASRGTSGIYNEQFF
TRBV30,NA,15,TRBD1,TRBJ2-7,TGTGCCTGGAGTGTACAGGGACAGGGTGTGCACGAGCAGTACTTC,CAWSVQGQGVHEQYF
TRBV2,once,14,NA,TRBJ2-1,TGTGCCAGCAGTGAACTAGTAAGGGTGTATGAGCAGTTCTTC,CASSELVRVYEQFF
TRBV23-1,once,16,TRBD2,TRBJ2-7,TGCGCCAGCACCCAAGGGGTCGCGGGAGAGTCCCACGAGCAGTACTTC,CASTQGVAGESHEQYF
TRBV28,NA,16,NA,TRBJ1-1,TGTGCCAGCAGTCTCCACCCCACGGGGGGCAACACTGAAGCTTTCTTT,CASSLHPTGGNTEAFF
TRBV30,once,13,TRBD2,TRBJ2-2,TGTGCCTTGAGCGGGAGTGGGGTCGGGGAGCTGTTTTTT,CALSGSGVGELFF
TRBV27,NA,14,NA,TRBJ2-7,TGTGCCAGCAGTTTCCCCAGGGACTCCTACGAGCAGTACTTC,CASSFPRDSYEQYF
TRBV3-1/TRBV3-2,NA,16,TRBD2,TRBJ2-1,TGTGCCAGCAGCCGGAATAGAGCGGGGGTTTACAATGAGCAGTTCTTC,CASSRNRAGVYNEQFF
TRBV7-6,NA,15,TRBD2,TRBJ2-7,TGTGCCAGCAACCCCGGGACTAGCGGCTCCTACGAGCAGTACTTC,CASNPGTSGSYEQYF
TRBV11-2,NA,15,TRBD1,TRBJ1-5,TGTGCCAGCAGCTCCGGACAGGGGGCCAATCAGCCCCAGCATTTT,CASSSGQGANQPQHF
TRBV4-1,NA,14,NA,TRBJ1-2,TGCGCCAGCAGCCAAGGAGGGGCGATCTATGGCTACACCTTC,CASSQGGAIYGYTF
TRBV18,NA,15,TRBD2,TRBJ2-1,TGTGCCAGCTCACCACCATCGCGGGGGGACAATGAGCAGTTCTTC,CASSPPSRGDNEQFF
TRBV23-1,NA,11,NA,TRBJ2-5,TGCGCCAGCATCATCTCCGCACCCCAGTACTTC,CASIISAPQYF
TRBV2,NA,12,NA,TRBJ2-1,TGTGCCAGCAGTGATACCAGAAATGAGCAGTTCTTC,CASSDTRNEQFF
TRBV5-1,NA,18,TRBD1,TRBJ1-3,TGCGCCAGTAGATCCTGGCTGGGACAGACATTCAATGGAAACACCATATATTTT,CASRSWLGQTFNGNTIYF
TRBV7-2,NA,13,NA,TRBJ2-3,TGTGCCAGCACCGATCCGGGTGCAGATACGCAGTATTTT,CASTDPGADTQYF
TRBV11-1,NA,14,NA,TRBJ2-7,TGTGCCAGCAGGTTGACAGGGAGGGACTACGAGCAGTACTTC,CASRLTGRDYEQYF
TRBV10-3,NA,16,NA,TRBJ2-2,TGTGCCATCAGTGAGGGTGTCAGGTCGAACACCGGGGAGCTGTTTTTT,CAISEGVRSNTGELFF
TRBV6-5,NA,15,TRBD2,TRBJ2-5,TGTGCCAGCAGTTCTAGCGGGAGGGATCGGGAGACCCAGTACTTC,CASSSSGRDRETQYF
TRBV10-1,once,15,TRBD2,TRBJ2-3,TGCGCCAGCAGTCGACTAGCGGGAGTCGCAGATACGCAGTATTTT,CASSRLAGVADTQYF
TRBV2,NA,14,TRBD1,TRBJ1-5,TGTGCCAGCGGGGAACAGGGGGCGCGGCAGCCCCAGCATTTT,CASGEQGARQPQHF
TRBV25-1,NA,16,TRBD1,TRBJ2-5,TGTGCCAGCAGTTTGCACACCGGGACAGGGGGAGAGACCCAGTACTTC,CASSLHTGTGGETQYF
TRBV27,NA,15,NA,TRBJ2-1,TGTGCCAGCAGTTTCCGGCCTAATTCCCGCAATGAGCAGTTCTTC,CASSFRPNSRNEQFF
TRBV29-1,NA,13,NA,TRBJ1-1,TGCAGCGTTGAAGATTTTTCGAGTAGGGAAGCTTTCTTT,CSVEDFSSREAFF
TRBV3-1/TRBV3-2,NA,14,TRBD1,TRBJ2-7,TGTGCCAGCAGCCCTCGGACAGGGAGCGTCGAGCAGTACTTC,CASSPRTGSVEQYF
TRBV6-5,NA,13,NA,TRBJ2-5,TGTGCCAGCAGGAGGGGGAGAGAAGAGACCCAGTACTTC,CASRRGREETQYF
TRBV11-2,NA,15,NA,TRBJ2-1,TGTGCCAGCAGCTCACCGGGAGTGGCTGACAATGAGCAGTTCTTC,CASSSPGVADNEQFF
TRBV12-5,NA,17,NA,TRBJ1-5,TGTGCTAGTGGTGCCCCCCACGAGGGGATAGGCAATCAGCCCCAGCATTTT,CASGAPHEGIGNQPQHF
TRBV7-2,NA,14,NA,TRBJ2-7,TGTGCCAGCAGCTTCAGCAGCGCCACCTACGAGCAGTACTTC,CASSFSSATYEQYF
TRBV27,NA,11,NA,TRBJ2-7,TGTGCCAGCAGTTCTCCCTACGAGCAGTACTTC,CASSSPYEQYF
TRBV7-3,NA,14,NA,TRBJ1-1,TGTGCCAGCAGCCAGTCCGGGGGAAGGACTGAAGCTTTCTTT,CASSQSGGRTEAFF
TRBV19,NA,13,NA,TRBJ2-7,TGTGCCAGTAGTATAGATTCGACCTACGAGCAGTACTTC,CASSIDSTYEQYF
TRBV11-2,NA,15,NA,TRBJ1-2,TGTGCCAGCAGCCTCACGGCGGGAGCTAACTATGGCTACACCTTC,CASSLTAGANYGYTF
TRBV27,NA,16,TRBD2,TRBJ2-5,TGTGCCAGCAGTTTATCGCCGGGACTAGTTGTCGGGACCCAGTACTTC,CASSLSPGLVVGTQYF
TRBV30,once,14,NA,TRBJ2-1,TGTGCCTGGAGTGTACTACATACTGGACGTGAGCAGTTCTTC,CAWSVLHTGREQFF
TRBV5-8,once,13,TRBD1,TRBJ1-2,TGTGCCAGCAGCCGGGACAGGGTTGGTGGCTACACCTTC,CASSRDRVGGYTF
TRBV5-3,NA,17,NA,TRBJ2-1,TGTGCCAGAAGCTTGGTAAGGGGGGCCTTCCTCTACAATGAGCAGTTCTTC,CARSLVRGAFLYNEQFF
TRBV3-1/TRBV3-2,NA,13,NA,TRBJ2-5,TGTGCCAGCAGCTACAGGTTTCAAGAGACCCAGTACTTC,CASSYRFQETQYF
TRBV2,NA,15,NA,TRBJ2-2,TGTGCCAGCAGTTTACAGGGGAGGGACACCGGGGAGCTGTTTTTT,CASSLQGRDTGELFF
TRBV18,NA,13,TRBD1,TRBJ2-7,TGTGCCAGCTCATCCACAGGGGGCGGTGAGCAGTACTTC,CASSSTGGGEQYF
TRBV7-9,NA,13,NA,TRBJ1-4,TGTGCCAGCAGCTTGAGGGGGACTGAAAAACTGTTTTTT,CASSLRGTEKLFF
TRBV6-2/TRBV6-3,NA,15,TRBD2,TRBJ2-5,TGTGCCAGCAGTTACGCCGGGACTAGCGGGGGGACCCAGTACTTC,CASSYAGTSGGTQYF
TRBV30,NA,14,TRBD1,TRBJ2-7,TGTGCCTGGAGACGGTGGGACAGGGGCTACGAGCAGTACTTC,CAWRRWDRGYEQYF
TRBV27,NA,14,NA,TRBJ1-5,TGTGCCAGCAGTTTTATCGGTAGCAATCAGCCCCAGCATTTT,CASSFIGSNQPQHF
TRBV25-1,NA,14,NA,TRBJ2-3,TGTGCCAGCAGTGAACAGGGGAGCACAGATACGCAGTATTTT,CASSEQGSTDTQYF
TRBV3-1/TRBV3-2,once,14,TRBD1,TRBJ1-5,TGTGCCAGCAGCCTTGACAGGGGCAATCAGCCCCAGCATTTT,CASSLDRGNQPQHF
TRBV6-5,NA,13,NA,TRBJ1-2,TGTGCCAGCAGTTACGACAGGACGTATGGCTACACCTTC,CASSYDRTYGYTF
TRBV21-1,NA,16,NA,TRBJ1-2,TGTGCCAGCAGCGCCGAATTGGTCGGGGGTGGCTATGGCTACACCTTC,CASSAELVGGGYGYTF
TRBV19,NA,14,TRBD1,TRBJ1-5,TGTGCCAGTAGCCCGGACAGGCCTTATCAGCCCCAGCATTTT,CASSPDRPYQPQHF